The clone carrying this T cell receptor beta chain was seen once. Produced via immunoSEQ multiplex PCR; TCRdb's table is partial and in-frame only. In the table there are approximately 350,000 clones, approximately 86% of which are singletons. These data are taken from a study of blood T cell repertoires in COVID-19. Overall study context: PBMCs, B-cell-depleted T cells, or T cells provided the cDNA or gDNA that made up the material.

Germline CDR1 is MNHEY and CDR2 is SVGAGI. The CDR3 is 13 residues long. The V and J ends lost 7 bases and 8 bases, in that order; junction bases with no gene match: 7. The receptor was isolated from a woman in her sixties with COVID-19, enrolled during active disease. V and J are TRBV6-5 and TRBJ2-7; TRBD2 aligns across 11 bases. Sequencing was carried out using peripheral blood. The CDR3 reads CASIAGGGSKQYF. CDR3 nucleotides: TGTGCCAGCATAGCGGGGGGGGGTTCCAAGCAGTACTTC.